The 30 T cell receptor beta chains given below trace back to one sample, sequenced in a study of T cell clonotyping in hematopoietic cell transplantation. Noted time point: recipient sample about 28 days before transplant, after cytoreduction. Produced via immunoSEQ multiplex PCR; TCRdb's table is partial and in-frame only. The table includes over 25,000 clones, about 74% detected once. The sample was peripheral blood mononuclear cells, taken before stem cell transplant. These receptors came from a woman aged 30 to 39 with chronic myeloid leukemia. Some clones in this sample may be carry-over from other donors' samples.

The chain is built from TRBV14 and TRBJ2-6; the D gene could be TRBD1 or TRBD2 (6 bases each). Looked up from germline, CDR1 is SGHDN and CDR2 is FVKESK. The CDR3 is 16 residues long. V lost 8 bases, J lost 1 base, and 15 bases lay in between. In nucleotides, the CDR3 is TGTGCCAGCCACAGGGCGGGGTCGTCTGGGGCCAACGTCCTGACTTTC. Protein sequence: CASHRAGSSGANVLTF.

For the CDR3, the DNA is TGCGCCAGCAGCCGAATCGGGGGGTTGGAGACCCAGTACTTC. It yields the protein CASSRIGGLETQYF. This sequence joins TRBV4-1 and TRBJ2-5, with TRBD2 identical over 7 bases. This CDR3 has 14 amino acids. CDR1 is MGHRA and CDR2 is YSYEKL in the germline V gene. V lost 4 bases to trimming and J lost 5 bases; unmatched junction nucleotides: 7.

The rearrangement joins TRBV4-1 to TRBJ1-1; a weak D match, TRBD1 (6 bases). This CDR3 comprises 21 residues. The V end was cut by 0 bases, the J end by 9 bases, with 35 bases between. Per germline, CDR1 MGHRA and CDR2 YSYEKL. Here the CDR3 DNA reads TGCGCCAGCAGCCAAGATCGATTTTGGGATACCACGGGGCACAGGGCCAATAAAGCTTTCTTT. It translates to CASSQDRFWDTTGHRANKAFF.

The chain uses TRBV6-1 and TRBJ1-3; D is undetermined. Germline CDR1 is MNHNS and CDR2 is SASEGT. The CDR3 spans 13 residues. With 5 bases removed from V and 6 bases from J, the gap between germline ends came to 11 bases. The CDR3 reads CASSQVGVNTIYF. The CDR3 coding sequence is TGTGCCAGCAGTCAGGTCGGGGTAAACACCATATATTTT.

The chain has TRBV19 and TRBJ1-4, with D tentatively TRBD1 (6 bases). The CDR3 sequence is 14 residues long. V shed 6 bases and J shed 6 bases, with 14 bases lying between them. Germline V gene data show CDR1 as LNHDA and CDR2 as SQIVND (reference sequence). Here the CDR3 reads CASREGGTHEKLFF. In DNA, the CDR3 is TGTGCCAGTAGGGAAGGGGGAACCCATGAAAAACTGTTTTTT.

The J gene is TRBJ1-2, the V gene TRBV2; D not resolved. Between the trimmed V and J ends, which lost 5 bases and 4 bases, there was a span of 14 bases. Germline V gives CDR1 SNHLY, CDR2 FYNNEI. The CDR3 runs to 14 residues. CDR3 in DNA: TGTGCCAGCAGTCCCCTTTCACGCGCCTATGGCTACACCTTC. Translation gives CASSPLSRAYGYTF.

This clone has only a few counts. V gene TRBV4-1 combines with J gene TRBJ1-1; D is unresolved. Trimming left V 1 base short and J 3 bases short, with 9 bases between. The V gene's germline CDR1 is MGHRA and CDR2 YSYEKL. The CDR3 runs to 14 residues. The CDR3 nucleotides are TGCGCCAGCAGCCAAGTCGGGTTCGACACTGAAGCTTTCTTT. Amino acid sequence: CASSQVGFDTEAFF.

V is TRBV7-2 and J is TRBJ2-3; 10 nucleotides line up with TRBD2. Germline assignment: CDR1 SGHTA and CDR2 FQGNSA. This CDR3 is 16 amino acids long. V gave up 7 bases and J gave up 4 bases; unmatched junction bases: 11. CDR3 region: CASTPLAGGWADTQYF. In nucleotides, the CDR3 is TGTGCCAGCACCCCATTAGCGGGGGGATGGGCAGATACGCAGTATTTT.

The chain has TRBV2 and TRBJ2-5, with a weak D call TRBD2 (5 bases). Germline-derived CDR1 and CDR2 are SNHLY and FYNNEI. The CDR3 loop spans 14 amino acids. Trimming took 6 bases from V and 0 from J, leaving 11 bases between them. DNA of the CDR3: TGTGCCAGCAGCGCTCAGCGGTACCAAGAGACCCAGTACTTC. Amino acids: CASSAQRYQETQYF.

The rearrangement links TRBV20-1 to TRBJ2-5; no definite D call. Trimming took off 0 bases at V and 7 bases at J, with 6 bases between the two ends. CDR1 and CDR2 from the germline V gene are DFQATT and SNEGSKA (reference sequence). This CDR3 has 11 amino acids. CDR3 loop: CSARDIATQYF. The DNA of the CDR3 is TGCAGTGCTAGAGATATAGCGACCCAGTACTTC.

There are a few counts of this clone. The J gene is TRBJ1-5, the V gene TRBV25-1; D is unclear. V lost 2 bases and J lost 2, with 7 bases in between. The germline gives CDR1 MGHDK, CDR2 SYGVNS. The CDR3 runs to 14 residues. The CDR3 DNA is TGTGCCAGCAGTGAAAGCCAAGGCAATCAGCCCCAGCATTTT. Its protein product is CASSESQGNQPQHF.

There are a few counts of this clone. The chain recombines TRBV6-4 with TRBJ2-1; 9 bases map to TRBD2. The germline CDR1 and CDR2 sequences are MRHNA and SNTAGT. J gave up 8 bases and V 8 bases, and 7 bases lay outside the gene matches. The CDR3 length is 13 residues. Here the CDR3 reads CASGRGGADEQFF. The CDR3 DNA follows: TGTGCCAGCGGTCGCGGGGGGGCCGATGAGCAGTTCTTC.

The chain is built from TRBV29-1 and TRBJ2-7; 11 bases line up with TRBD1. The CDR3 has 14 residues. V trimming: 6 bases; J trimming: 3 bases; junction bases outside the gene matches: 7. Looked up from germline, CDR1 is SQVTM and CDR2 is ANQGSEA. DNA for the CDR3: TGCAGCGTACTACCGGGACAGGGGGGCTACGAGCAGTACTTC. It encodes CSVLPGQGGYEQYF.

This chain joins TRBV30 and TRBJ1-2; D remains unclear. This CDR3 has 14 amino acids. Trimming pared 4 bases from V and 4 bases from J, leaving 16 bases between. Germline values: CDR1 GTSNPN, CDR2 SVGIG (reference sequence). Written as DNA, the CDR3 is TGTGCCTGGATAAATATGGGCAGCTCCTATGGCTACACCTTC. Its protein is CAWINMGSSYGYTF.

The genes are TRBV11-2 and TRBJ2-7; D not certain. CDR3 size: 17 residues. V gave up 0 bases and J gave up 2 bases, with 17 bases separating them. Germline CDR1 SGHAT, CDR2 FQNNGV. CDR3 protein: CASSLDYLRQSAYEQYF. CDR3 nucleotides: TGTGCCAGCAGCTTAGATTATCTCCGGCAGTCTGCCTACGAGCAGTACTTC.

The V call is TRBV6-1, the J call TRBJ2-7; 7 bases map to TRBD2. Germline V gene sequence: CDR1 MNHNS, CDR2 SASEGT. The junction had 14 bases not matched to a gene; V was cut back by 4 bases and J by 2 bases. The CDR3 is 17 amino acids. DNA for the CDR3: TGTGCCAGCAGTGTGGTCTGGGGGGGAAAGTTTCCCTACGAGCAGTACTTC. Encoded protein: CASSVVWGGKFPYEQYF.

As to this clone: An end of the junction differs from the germline gene, which may be a read error. For the CDR3, the DNA is TGTGCCTGGAGTGTCTGGGAACAGGTCAATGGGCAGTTCTTC. Residues: CAWSVWEQVNGQFF. The chain uses TRBV30 and TRBJ2-1; D perhaps matches TRBD1 (5 bases). Germline CDR1 is GTSNPN and CDR2 is SVGIG (reference sequence). The CDR3 runs 14 residues.

The genes are TRBV19 and TRBJ1-1; 8 bases line up with TRBD1. The germline V gene has CDR1 LNHDA and CDR2 SQIVND (reference sequence). This CDR3 spans 13 amino acids. The junction had 5 bases not matched to a gene; V was cut back by 10 bases and J by 1 base. CDR3 nucleotides: TGTGCCACCCGCGGACAGGGGAACACTGAAGCTTTCTTT. Translation: CATRGQGNTEAFF.

The V call is TRBV6-1, the J call TRBJ2-7, with a tentative D call TRBD1 (6 bases). Germline values: CDR1 MNHNS, CDR2 SASEGT. V was trimmed by 4 bases and J by 1 base, leaving 8 bases between them. The CDR3 extends over 13 amino acids. The CDR3 sequence is CASSVRGSYEQYV. The CDR3 DNA reads TGTGCCAGCAGTGTCAGGGGTTCCTACGAGCAGTACGTC.

The chain is built from TRBV7-2 and TRBJ2-3; D ambiguous. V lost 4 bases and J 0 bases, leaving 8 bases between the germline ends. CDR3 length: 14 amino acids. Germline CDR1 is SGHTA and CDR2 is FQGNSA. The CDR3 nucleotides read TGTGCCAGCAGCTCATACAAAAGCACAGATACGCAGTATTTT. This codes for CASSSYKSTDTQYF. The full variable domain, completed using reference TRBV7-2 and TRBJ2-3, is GAGVSQSPSNKVTEKGKDVELRCDPISGHTALYWYRQSLGQGLEFLIYFQGNSAPDKSGLPSDRFSAERTGGSVSTLTIQRTQQEDSAVYLCASSSYKSTDTQYFGPGTRLTVL.

This clone was seen just once. The chain combines TRBV10-2 with TRBJ2-7, with D perhaps TRBD2 (5 bases). Trimming removed 7 bases at V and 6 bases at J, with 19 bases between. There are 14 residues in the CDR3. The germline V gene has CDR1 WSHSY and CDR2 SAAADI. The CDR3 region is CASIRLREGGEQYF. The CDR3 region has the DNA TGCGCCAGCATTCGACTCCGAGAGGGCGGCGAGCAGTACTTC.

The CDR3 loop is CASSLRGGGGNTIYF. CDR3 in DNA: TGTGCCAGCAGCTTACGAGGGGGCGGTGGAAACACCATATATTTT. This chain uses TRBV7-2 with TRBJ1-3; 7 bases are a match to TRBD1. The CDR3 totals 15 residues. V shed 2 bases and J 3 bases; nucleotides not matched to a gene: 4. Per germline, CDR1 SGHTA and CDR2 FQGNSA.

The rearrangement links TRBV20-1 to TRBJ1-2; D is uncertain. V lost 5 bases and J lost 6, with 7 bases in between. Looked up from germline, CDR1 is DFQATT and CDR2 is SNEGSKA (reference sequence). This CDR3 region has 10 residues. The CDR3 loop is CSAPGNGYTF. DNA of the CDR3: TGCAGTGCTCCGGGGAATGGCTACACCTTC.

The CDR3 loop is CASSQDPRGEQYF. The CDR3 DNA sequence: TGCGCCAGCAGCCAAGATCCCAGAGGCGAGCAGTACTTC. The chain joins TRBV4-3 to TRBJ2-7; D gene uncertain. Germline V gives CDR1 LGHNA, CDR2 YSLEER. V was shortened by 0 bases and J by 6 bases, with 9 bases between the two germline ends. This CDR3 has 13 residues.

This clone came up once. The gene calls are TRBV11-2 and TRBJ1-6, with D tentatively TRBD1 (5 bases). CDR1 is SGHAT and CDR2 is FQNNGV in the germline V gene. CDR3 length: 15 amino acids. V lost 7 bases and J 6 bases, leaving 16 bases between the germline ends. Here the CDR3 reads CASTRGDLPNSPLHF. Written as DNA, the CDR3 is TGTGCCAGCACTAGGGGAGACCTTCCTAATTCACCCCTCCACTTT.

The V and J genes are TRBV13 and TRBJ2-7; perhaps TRBD1 as D (6 bases). Per germline, CDR1 PRHDT and CDR2 FYEKMQ (reference sequence). The V and J ends lost 3 bases and 5 bases respectively, with 14 bases between them. The CDR3 is 14 residues long. The CDR3 is CASSFLVGAHEQYF. Here the CDR3 DNA reads TGTGCCAGCAGCTTTTTGGTGGGGGCACACGAGCAGTACTTC.

V is TRBV5-1 and J is TRBJ2-1, with 9 bases identical to TRBD1. Germline loops: CDR1 SGHRS, CDR2 YFSETQ. The CDR3 runs 15 residues. The V segment lost 2 bases and the J segment 7 bases; nucleotides outside the gene matches: 7. The CDR3 protein is CASSFSGQGMNEQFF. Here the CDR3 DNA reads TGCGCCAGCAGCTTTAGTGGACAGGGGATGAATGAGCAGTTCTTC.

This clone was observed a handful of times. This rearrangement joins TRBV18 to TRBJ1-6; 7 nucleotides align to TRBD1. The germline V gene encodes CDR1 KGHSH and CDR2 LQKENI. The CDR3 length is 14 residues. Unmatched junction bases numbered 9, after V lost 6 bases and J lost 10 bases. The CDR3 is CASSLLDRDSPLHF. CDR3 in DNA: TGTGCCAGCTCCCTCCTTGACAGGGACTCACCCCTCCACTTT.

This clone was detected a few times. V gene TRBV10-1 combines with J gene TRBJ1-1, with 8 bases that match TRBD1. CDR1 is WNHNN, CDR2 SYGVQD, per germline (reference sequence). V lost 8 bases, J lost 5 bases, and 7 bases stayed unmatched. The CDR3 loop spans 13 amino acids. The CDR3 nucleotides read TGCGCCAGCCAACAGGGGGTTATGACTGAAGCTTTCTTT. Its translation is CASQQGVMTEAFF.

The CDR3 loop is CASSLYLGQDTYEQYF. DNA for the CDR3: TGTGCCAGCAGCTTATATCTAGGACAGGACACCTACGAGCAGTACTTC. The chain combines TRBV7-2 with TRBJ2-7; 7 nucleotides align to TRBD1. CDR1 and CDR2 (germline): SGHTA, FQGNSA. The V gene end was trimmed by 2 bases and the J gene end by 2 bases; junction bases not matched to a gene: 9. The CDR3 extends over 16 amino acids.